This T cell receptor beta chain derives from a study of shared clonotypes between healthy human individuals. Trimming left V 1 base short and J 9 bases short, with 16 bases between. CDR3 length equals 14 residues. Germline CDR1 MNHNS, CDR2 SASEGT. The DNA input per sorted-subset replicate PCR was 200 ng, corresponding to roughly 30,000 T cell genomes. Produced via immunoSEQ multiplex PCR; TCRdb's table is partial and in-frame only. The sample holds 1.4 million to 1.5 million clones, 96% seen once. The clonotype originates from a man aged 25-45 years in good health. Sequenced input: naive CD4+ T cells sorted from blood. Subset denoted: CD45RA+ positively selected. The chain is built from TRBV6-1 and TRBJ2-7, with D maybe TRBD2 (5 bases). CDR3 in amino acids: CASSEGGPVEAQYF. CDR3 nucleotides: TGTGCCAGCAGTGAAGGCGGGCCGGTTGAGGCGCAGTACTTC.